Listed here is a single T cell receptor beta chain. What it binds is not known. V lost 2 bases, J lost 2 bases, and 4 bases lay in between. CDR3 length equals 13 residues. CDR1 SGHTA and CDR2 FQGNSA come from the germline V gene. The sample comes from a study of cytomegalovirus exposure and HLA in healthy donors. Study-wide results and limits: Being productive about 87% or about 30% of the time was typical of most TCR beta V segments in an earlier analysis. A link between a missense DCLRE1C variant and TCR beta V- and J-gene trimming emerged from a later analysis. In a later analysis, the majority of CMV-associated beta chains seemingly showed HLA restriction.

The PCR used 60 Vbeta and 13 Jbeta primers. Methods used by the authors: In a later analysis, the count reached about 82 million unique TCR beta chains, with 9 million to 11 million shared. Profiling relied on immunoSEQ multiplex PCR, and the TCRdb table lists in-frame clones only, not all of them. The V and J calls and clone size were taken over from that table, and D and trimming were inferred from the DNA. The sample records about 130,000 clones, approximately 81% being singletons. Specimen: PBMCs. The clonotype originates from a young man in good health and CMV-seropositive. This chain links TRBV7-2 with TRBJ1-5; D not resolved. The CDR3 DNA reads as TGTGCCAGCAGCTTATCGGGCAATCAGCCCCAGCATTTT. It yields the protein CASSLSGNQPQHF.